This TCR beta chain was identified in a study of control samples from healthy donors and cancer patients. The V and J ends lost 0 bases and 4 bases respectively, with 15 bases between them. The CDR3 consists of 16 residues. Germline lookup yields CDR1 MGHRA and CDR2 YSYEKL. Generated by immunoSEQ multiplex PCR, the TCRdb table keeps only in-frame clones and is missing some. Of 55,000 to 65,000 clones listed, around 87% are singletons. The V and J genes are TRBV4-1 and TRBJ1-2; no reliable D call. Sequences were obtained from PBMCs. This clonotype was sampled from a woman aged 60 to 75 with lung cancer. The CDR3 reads CASSQDKTGFIYGYTF. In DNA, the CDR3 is TGCGCCAGCAGCCAAGATAAGACGGGCTTTATCTATGGCTACACCTTC.